Listed here are 25 T cell receptor beta chains from one sample, sequenced in a study of post-analysis software for immune sequencing data. The TCR beta cDNA libraries contained unique molecular identifiers. TCRdb recomputed calls from the PCR reads with MiXCR, one row per CDR3 protein. Of 750,000 to 950,000 distinct CDR3 sequences in the sample, roughly half were seen once. Findings and limits, study-wide: A few TRBV segments appeared more often in patients than in controls, and TRBV5-6, TRBV5-1 and TRBV20-1 were among these.

Their antigens are not known. Specimen: blood. The receptors were gathered from a girl aged 5-17 years with multiple sclerosis.

The chain uses TRBV7-9 and TRBJ1-4; 10 bases fit TRBD1. Trimming removed 6 bases from V and 7 bases from J; junction bases left unmatched: 5. Germline CDR1 reads SEHNR; CDR2 reads FQNEAQ (reference sequence). There are 14 residues in the CDR3. The CDR3 coding sequence is TGTGCCAGCAGGTCGACAGGGGGCCGTGAAAAACTGTTTTTT. Translated, it gives CASRSTGGREKLFF.

The J gene is TRBJ1-2, the V gene TRBV5-6; 8 positions match TRBD1. The germline V gene encodes CDR1 SGHDT and CDR2 YYEEEE. This CDR3 spans 17 amino acids. Trimming at V came to 0 bases and at J to 2 bases, leaving 9 bases not matched to a gene. The CDR3 DNA reads as TGTGCCAGCAGCTTGGGGGCAGGGGGCAATAGAAACTATGGCTACACCTTC. This codes for CASSLGAGGNRNYGYTF.

The chain has TRBV15 and TRBJ2-3, with 16 positions matching TRBD2. The CDR3 sequence is 19 residues long. Germline trimming cut 3 bases from V and 2 bases from J; bases unmatched to any gene: 8. From germline, CDR1 is LNHNV and CDR2 YYDKDF (reference sequence). CDR3 region: CATSRVGTSGRAFTDTQYF. In DNA, the CDR3 is TGTGCCACCAGCAGGGTGGGGACTAGCGGGAGGGCCTTCACAGATACGCAGTATTTT.

This clonotype showed up just a few times. The chain recombines TRBV18 with TRBJ1-5; unclear D gene. The V gene lost 6 bases and the J gene lost 0 bases, with 12 bases spanning the gap. Germline values: CDR1 KGHSH, CDR2 LQKENI. The CDR3 consists of 15 residues. CDR3 in amino acids: CASSPGGNSNQPQHF. The CDR3, as DNA: TGTGCCAGCTCTCCGGGAGGGAATAGCAATCAGCCCCAGCATTTT.

This chain links TRBV12-3 or TRBV12-4 with TRBJ2-7, with D perhaps given as TRBD1 or TRBD2 (7 bases each). The CDR3 runs to 15 residues. With 6 bases removed from V and 6 bases from J, the gap between germline ends came to 21 bases. The CDR3 region is CASSPTGEGVSEQYF. CDR3 nucleotides: TGTGCCAGCAGCCCTACAGGGGAGGGGGTGAGCGAGCAGTACTTC.

The chain employs TRBV12-3 or TRBV12-4 and TRBJ2-6; maybe TRBD2 (7 bases). The ends were cut back, 1 base at V and 0 bases at J, with 13 bases in the middle. The CDR3 consists of 18 residues. The DNA of the CDR3 is TGTGCCAGCAGTTTAGAGGGGGGGTATGGCTCTGGGGCCAACGTCCTGACTTTC. It translates to CASSLEGGYGSGANVLTF.

CDR3 DNA: TGCAGTGCCCCCCACGCGGGGAGACAAGAGACCCAGTACTTC. Translated, it gives CSAPHAGRQETQYF. V and J are TRBV20-1 and TRBJ2-5; D is perhaps TRBD2 (6 bases). This CDR3 comprises 14 residues. Per germline, CDR1 DFQATT and CDR2 SNEGSKA (reference sequence). The V gene lost 6 bases and the J gene lost 2 bases, with 16 bases spanning the gap.

The chain employs TRBV7-2 and TRBJ2-7, with no clear D. The germline CDR1 and CDR2 sequences are SGHTA and FQGNSA. V lost 0 bases and J 2 bases, leaving 11 bases between the germline ends. The length of the CDR3 is 15 residues. As DNA, the CDR3 is TGTGCCAGCAGCTTAGCTGTGTACCGACCCTACGAGCAGTACTTC. As protein: CASSLAVYRPYEQYF.

The chain links TRBV7-3 to TRBJ2-4; tentatively, D is TRBD2 (6 bases). The tail of the sequence fits TRBJ2-7 better, so the J call may be wrong. Germline V gives CDR1 SGHTA, CDR2 FQGTGA. This CDR3 comprises 15 residues. In DNA, the CDR3 is TGTGCCAGCAGCCCAGTCGGCGGGACCACCTACGAGCAGTACTTC. Amino acid sequence: CASSPVGGTTYEQYF.

Concerning this clonotype itself: One junction end does not reproduce the germline sequence, and a read error may be involved. The rearrangement uses TRBV18 and TRBJ1-6; no clear D. Germline CDR1 and CDR2: KGHSH and LQKENI. The CDR3 contains 13 residues. The CDR3 DNA is TGTGCCAGCTCACCACAGGGCCGGTCACCCCCCCACTTT. Residues: CASSPQGRSPPHF.

This clonotype showed up just a few times. V is TRBV12-3 or TRBV12-4 and J is TRBJ1-2; TRBD1 aligns across 8 bases. The CDR3 runs to 14 residues. Unmatched junction bases numbered 7, after V lost 3 bases and J lost 7 bases. Here the CDR3 DNA reads TGTGCCAGCAGTTTTGGCAGGGGGCACGGTGGCTACACCTTC. This translates into CASSFGRGHGGYTF.

The chain employs TRBV7-6 and TRBJ1-6; no clear D. This CDR3 spans 13 amino acids. Trimming left V 1 base short and J 8 bases short, with 6 bases between. From germline, CDR1 is SGHVS and CDR2 FNYEAQ. Here the CDR3 reads CASSLEGDSPLHF. The CDR3 DNA follows: TGTGCCAGCAGCTTAGAGGGTGATTCACCCCTCCACTTT.

This clonotype was picked up one time. The V and J genes are TRBV10-3 and TRBJ2-4, with 10 positions matching TRBD1. The CDR3 length is 14 residues. Germline V gene data show CDR1 as ENHRY and CDR2 as SYGVKD. V lost 11 bases to trimming and J lost 3 bases; unmatched junction nucleotides: 7. The DNA for the CDR3 is TGTGCCTCACGACAGGGGGCGGACAAAAACATTCAGTACTTC. Translation gives CASRQGADKNIQYF.

This clonotype has only a few counts. This rearrangement joins TRBV4-1 to TRBJ2-7; D is uncertain. Germline CDR1 is MGHRA and CDR2 is YSYEKL. Trimming shortened V by 0 bases and J by 0 bases, and 6 bases separated the two germline ends. This CDR3 spans 14 amino acids. In DNA form, the CDR3 reads TGCGCCAGCAGCCAAGACTACAGCTCCTACGAGCAGTACTTC. It specifies CASSQDYSSYEQYF.

This chain connects TRBV5-1 to TRBJ2-5; 10 bases agree with TRBD2. V shed 4 bases, J shed 5 bases, and the junction held 8 bases outside the gene matches. The CDR3 runs to 15 residues. Per germline, CDR1 SGHRS and CDR2 YFSETQ. The CDR3 reads CASSPLAGVRETQYF. CDR3 in DNA: TGCGCCAGCAGCCCCCTAGCGGGAGTGCGGGAGACCCAGTACTTC.

The rearrangement links TRBV6-2 or TRBV6-3 to TRBJ1-4; D possibly corresponds to TRBD1 (6 bases). Germline lookup yields CDR1 MNHEY and CDR2 SVGEGT. The CDR3 loop spans 15 amino acids. V lost 2 bases and J lost 5, with 12 bases in between. CDR3 sequence (DNA): TGTGCCAGCAGTTACGGACAGATCTACAATGAAAAACTGTTTTTT. Translating gives CASSYGQIYNEKLFF.

The rearrangement uses TRBV27 and TRBJ1-5, with TRBD1 identical over 9 bases. This CDR3 is 18 amino acids long. V lost 6 bases, J lost 0 bases, and 12 bases stayed unmatched. Germline CDR1 and CDR2: MNHEY and SMNVEV (reference sequence). The CDR3 loop is CASRQYSGQGSSNQPQHF. CDR3 nucleotide sequence: TGTGCCAGCAGGCAATACTCCGGACAGGGGTCTAGCAATCAGCCCCAGCATTTT.

The J gene is TRBJ2-7, the V gene TRBV20-1; TRBD2 matches at 13 bases. Germline values: CDR1 DFQATT, CDR2 SNEGSKA (reference sequence). The CDR3 consists of 13 residues. The ends lost 5 bases at V and 6 bases at J; junction bases unmatched: 4. The CDR3 reads CSARTSGSVEQYF. DNA for the CDR3: TGCAGTGCTCGGACTAGCGGGAGCGTCGAGCAGTACTTC.

J is TRBJ2-1 and V is TRBV10-3; 12 bases are shared with TRBD2. Per germline, CDR1 ENHRY and CDR2 SYGVKD. The V gene end was trimmed by 4 bases and the J gene end by 6 bases; junction bases not matched to a gene: 10. This CDR3 comprises 17 residues. The DNA for the CDR3 is TGTGCCATCAGTGGGGGACTGGGACTAGCGGGCGCCAATGAGCAGTTCTTC. This gives the protein CAISGGLGLAGANEQFF.

This chain uses TRBV3-1 with TRBJ1-1; D gene unclear. This CDR3 region has 13 residues. Germline V CDR1 and CDR2: LGHDT, YNNKEL (reference sequence). Trimming took 0 bases from V and 5 from J, leaving 7 bases between them. CDR3 in amino acids: CASSQEGHTEAFF. Here the CDR3 DNA reads TGTGCCAGCAGCCAAGAAGGTCATACTGAAGCTTTCTTT.

The V and J genes are TRBV5-1 and TRBJ2-7; 16 bases match TRBD2. V was clipped by 5 bases and J by 3 bases; unmatched bases: 11. CDR3 length: 18 residues. Germline CDR1 reads SGHRS; CDR2 reads YFSETQ. This CDR3 reads CASSKAGTSGGADYEQYF. CDR3 bases: TGCGCCAGCAGTAAGGCCGGGACTAGCGGGGGGGCCGACTACGAGCAGTACTTC.

This clonotype has a single count. This chain joins TRBV5-5 and TRBJ2-1; 12 bases are shared with TRBD2. This CDR3 comprises 17 residues. Germline V gives CDR1 SGHKS, CDR2 YYEKEE (reference sequence). V shed 4 bases and J 4 bases; nucleotides not matched to a gene: 9. This chain's CDR3 is CASSLTATSGRYNEQFF. CDR3 bases: TGTGCCAGCAGCCTGACCGCGACTAGCGGGAGATACAATGAGCAGTTCTTC. Looking up the rest from reference TRBV5-5 and TRBJ2-1 gives the full variable domain: DAGVTQSPTHLIKTRGQQVTLRCSPISGHKSVSWYQQVLGQGPQFIFQYYEKEERGRGNFPDRFSARQFPNYSSELNVNALLLGDSALYLCASSLTATSGRYNEQFFGPGTRLTVL.

V and J are TRBV12-3 or TRBV12-4 and TRBJ2-7, with 12 nucleotides matching TRBD1. The CDR3 loop spans 14 amino acids. Germline trimming cut 6 bases from V and 2 bases from J; bases unmatched to any gene: 2. CDR3 amino acids: CASRGQGAPYEQYF. The CDR3 DNA follows: TGTGCCAGCAGGGGACAGGGGGCCCCCTACGAGCAGTACTTC.

This clonotype was picked up a small number of times. The rearrangement links TRBV29-1 to TRBJ2-5; TRBD2 agrees at 7 bases. Per the germline V gene, CDR1 is SQVTM and CDR2 is ANQGSEA. The V segment lost 5 bases and the J segment 2 bases; nucleotides outside the gene matches: 5. The CDR3 totals 13 residues. The CDR3 bases are TGCAGCGTTAGACCTAGCGGTCAAGAGACCCAGTACTTC. Its protein product is CSVRPSGQETQYF.

J is TRBJ1-5 and V is TRBV29-1, with D unresolved. Germline V gene lookup returns CDR1 SQVTM and CDR2 ANQGSEA. CDR3 size: 13 residues. Deletions cut 5 bases from V and 0 bases from J, with 8 bases between. The CDR3 sequence: CSVNLGSNQPQHF. The CDR3 nucleotides are TGCAGCGTTAACCTGGGTAGCAATCAGCCCCAGCATTTT.